The 24 T cell receptor beta chains reported below all come from one sample, sequenced in a study of Ad26.COV2.S vaccination and SARS-CoV-2 variants. Treatment given: 15 to 20 received Ad26.COV2.S at low or high dose, single or two shots; a few received placebo; per-sample allocation not given. Repertoires come from day 63 after the first vaccine or placebo injection. Sequencing used immunoSEQ multiplex PCR; TCRdb keeps in-frame clones, though not all of them. The sample holds 510,000 or so clones, 87% seen once. The sequences come from peripheral blood, collected in a trial of Ad26.COV2.S vaccine versus placebo. These receptors were obtained from a person aged 18-60 years who received the Ad26.COV2.S COVID-19 vaccine or a placebo.

The genes are TRBV28 and TRBJ2-2; 10 bases are shared with TRBD1. The CDR3 runs to 16 residues. Germline V gene lookup returns CDR1 MDHEN and CDR2 SYDVKM. After removal of 6 bases from V and 6 bases from J, the junction contained 10 bases not matched to a gene. This CDR3 reads CASSPRPGQGSGELFF. CDR3 nucleotides: TGTGCCAGCAGCCCCCGCCCGGGACAGGGGTCCGGGGAGCTGTTTTTT.

The genes are TRBV5-1 and TRBJ1-4, with 8 positions matching TRBD1. This CDR3 has 14 amino acids. Germline V lookup: CDR1 SGHRS, CDR2 YFSETQ. After removal of 3 bases from V and 3 bases from J, the junction contained 1 base not matched to a gene. The CDR3 sequence is CASSSGGPNEKLFF. The DNA of the CDR3 is TGCGCCAGCAGCTCAGGGGGCCCTAATGAAAAACTGTTTTTT.

The chain couples TRBV29-1 to TRBJ2-7; TRBD2 agrees at 10 bases. From germline, CDR1 is SQVTM and CDR2 ANQGSEA. This CDR3 is built from 15 residues. The ends lost 2 bases at V and 6 bases at J; junction bases unmatched: 10. The CDR3 region is CSVEKASGSLREQYF. CDR3 nucleotide sequence: TGCAGCGTTGAAAAGGCTAGCGGGAGCCTACGCGAGCAGTACTTC.

This rearrangement joins TRBV9 to TRBJ1-5, with no clear D. The CDR3 is made up of 15 amino acids. In germline, CDR1 is SGDLS, CDR2 YYNGEE. Trimming pared 2 bases from V and 8 bases from J, leaving 17 bases between. CDR3 nucleotides: TGTGCCAGCAGCGTGGGTAGTGGGCCCGCCGAGCCCCAGCATTTT. Translation: CASSVGSGPAEPQHF.

This sequence joins TRBV4-2 and TRBJ2-3; 10 bases are a match to TRBD2. The V and J ends lost 1 base and 4 bases, in that order; junction bases with no gene match: 2. The germline gives CDR1 LGHNA, CDR2 YNFKEQ. The CDR3 has 15 amino acids. The CDR3 reads CASSQGLAGADTQYF. The CDR3 DNA reads as TGTGCCAGCAGCCAAGGGCTAGCGGGAGCAGATACGCAGTATTTT.

The CDR3 sequence: CASSLLWGVSNQPQHF. CDR3 nucleotide sequence: TGTGCCAGCAGTTTATTGTGGGGTGTAAGCAATCAGCCCCAGCATTTT. The chain uses TRBV28 and TRBJ1-5; D not certain. The V end was cut by 1 base, the J end by 1 base, with 11 bases between. Germline V CDR1 and CDR2: MDHEN, SYDVKM. CDR3 size: 16 residues.

A single count supports this clone. Here the CDR3 reads CASSLGVGAGTDTQYF. The CDR3 DNA is TGTGCCAGCAGCCTAGGGGTCGGGGCTGGCACAGATACGCAGTATTTT. The rearrangement uses TRBV7-2 and TRBJ2-3, with D tentatively TRBD1 or TRBD2 (5 bases each). Per the germline V gene, CDR1 is SGHTA and CDR2 is FQGNSA. Trimming took off 5 bases at V and 1 base at J, with 16 bases between the two ends. The CDR3 is 16 amino acids.

This clone appeared a few times. J is TRBJ2-1 and V is TRBV19; 7 bases align to TRBD1. The CDR3 is 14 residues long. The V and J ends lost 8 bases and 7 bases, in that order; junction bases with no gene match: 11. CDR1 and CDR2 (germline): LNHDA, SQIVND (reference sequence). The CDR3: CASHLTGQRNEQFF. CDR3 sequence (DNA): TGTGCCAGTCATTTGACAGGGCAAAGGAATGAGCAGTTCTTC.

The CDR3: CASSLARSPLHF. CDR3 coding DNA: TGTGCCAGCAGCTTAGCGAGATCACCCCTCCACTTT. V gene TRBV11-2 combines with J gene TRBJ1-6; D is undetermined. CDR3 length equals 12 residues. V was shortened by 1 base and J by 10 bases, with 5 bases between the two germline ends. Germline CDR1 reads SGHAT; CDR2 reads FQNNGV.

The rearrangement joins TRBV4-3 to TRBJ2-7, with D unresolved. Trimming left V 0 bases short and J 6 bases short, with 12 bases between. Looked up from germline, CDR1 is LGHNA and CDR2 is YSLEER. This CDR3 is built from 14 residues. CDR3 in amino acids: CASSQDRGPSEQYF. The CDR3 nucleotides read TGCGCCAGCAGCCAAGATCGAGGACCTAGCGAGCAGTACTTC.

The CDR3 coding sequence is TGCGCCAGCAGCTTGGCTCCCGAGGCGGGTGGCTACACCTTC. Translated: CASSLAPEAGGYTF. V is TRBV5-1 and J is TRBJ1-2, with unresolved D. Trimming left V 0 bases short and J 7 bases short, with 13 bases between. Germline-derived CDR1 and CDR2 are SGHRS and YFSETQ. The CDR3 is made up of 14 amino acids.

This clone came up once. The chain carries TRBV19 and TRBJ1-5; the D gene is possibly TRBD1 (5 bases). Trimming took off 5 bases at V and 3 bases at J, with 11 bases between the two ends. The germline gives CDR1 LNHDA, CDR2 SQIVND (reference sequence). The CDR3 spans 14 residues. The CDR3 is CASSPRVLNQPQHF. The CDR3 nucleotides are TGTGCCAGTAGTCCCAGGGTCCTCAATCAGCCCCAGCATTTT.

This clone was found once. The chain combines TRBV20-1 with TRBJ1-1, with D possibly being TRBD1 (5 bases). Germline V gene lookup returns CDR1 DFQATT and CDR2 SNEGSKA (reference sequence). The CDR3 is made up of 14 amino acids. V dropped 3 bases and J dropped 4 bases, with 15 bases sitting between them. The CDR3 DNA is TGCAGTGCTAGTTGGGGCAGGGTTGGCACTGAAGCTTTCTTT. Its translation: CSASWGRVGTEAFF.

The rearrangement joins TRBV6-4 to TRBJ1-6, with a possible D match to TRBD1 (5 bases). The CDR3 length is 14 residues. V lost 5 bases and J lost 2, with 7 bases in between. CDR1 and CDR2 (germline): MRHNA, SNTAGT. The CDR3: CASSQGTYNSPLHF. CDR3 DNA: TGTGCCAGCAGTCAGGGTACCTATAATTCACCCCTCCACTTT.

The chain employs TRBV7-9 and TRBJ2-7; no firm D call. Trimming shortened V by 0 bases and J by 9 bases, and 9 bases separated the two germline ends. Germline values: CDR1 SEHNR, CDR2 FQNEAQ (reference sequence). The CDR3 spans 12 residues. The DNA for the CDR3 is TGTGCCAGCAGCTTAGCGGGCGCTGGGCAGTACTTC. Its translation is CASSLAGAGQYF.

The V and J genes are TRBV2 and TRBJ1-4, with 12 bases aligning to TRBD1. This CDR3 region has 17 residues. Per the germline V gene, CDR1 is SNHLY and CDR2 is FYNNEI. Trimming at V came to 5 bases and at J to 6 bases, leaving 10 bases not matched to a gene. CDR3 nucleotides: TGTGCCAGCAGTCGGGACAGGGGGCAAGCTATCCATGAAAAACTGTTTTTT. It codes for CASSRDRGQAIHEKLFF.

The chain joins TRBV30 to TRBJ1-3; D not resolved. In germline, CDR1 is GTSNPN, CDR2 SVGIG (reference sequence). The ends were cut back, 3 bases at V and 7 bases at J, with 10 bases in the middle. The CDR3 loop spans 12 amino acids. The CDR3 reads CAWRTFVNTIYF. The CDR3 nucleotides are TGTGCCTGGAGAACCTTCGTTAACACCATATATTTT.

The chain employs TRBV6-2 or TRBV6-3 and TRBJ2-2; the match to TRBD1 covers 10 bases. J was trimmed by 5 bases and V by 3 bases; bases with no gene match: 3. The CDR3 length is 15 residues. The germline gives CDR1 MNHEY, CDR2 SVGEGT. The CDR3 DNA sequence: TGTGCCAGCAGTTATTTGGACAGGGGGACCGGGGAGCTGTTTTTT. Its protein product is CASSYLDRGTGELFF.

The J gene is TRBJ2-1, the V gene TRBV28, with 7 nucleotides matching TRBD2. V shed 6 bases, J shed 4 bases, and the junction held 9 bases outside the gene matches. This CDR3 is built from 15 residues. CDR1 and CDR2 (germline): MDHEN, SYDVKM. The CDR3 spells CASSIPGLPYNEQFF. Here the CDR3 DNA reads TGTGCCAGCAGCATACCGGGACTACCTTACAATGAGCAGTTCTTC.

The chain recombines TRBV12-3 or TRBV12-4 with TRBJ2-4, with D unresolved. V was pared by 3 bases and J by 8 bases, with 5 bases between. This CDR3 has 11 residues. For the CDR3, the DNA is TGTGCCAGCAGTTTTGGGGACATTCAGTACTTC. Protein product: CASSFGDIQYF.

The gene calls are TRBV18 and TRBJ2-1, with D perhaps given as TRBD1 or TRBD2 (5 bases each). Germline V CDR1 and CDR2: KGHSH, LQKENI. Between the trimmed V and J ends, which lost 3 bases and 2 bases, there was a span of 14 bases. The CDR3 length is 16 residues. The CDR3 loop reads CASSPDGVGPYNEQFF. The CDR3, as DNA: TGTGCCAGCTCACCGGACGGGGTGGGGCCCTACAATGAGCAGTTCTTC.

The CDR3 protein is CATSRAWGRGETQYF. Here the CDR3 DNA reads TGTGCCACCAGCAGGGCCTGGGGAAGGGGGGAGACCCAGTACTTC. This chain links TRBV15 with TRBJ2-5, with a tentative D call TRBD1 (6 bases). Deletions cut 3 bases from V and 5 bases from J, with 16 bases between. CDR1 LNHNV and CDR2 YYDKDF come from the germline V gene (reference sequence). This CDR3 contains 15 residues.

DNA of the CDR3: TGTGCCAGCAGCTCGACAGGTGGCCGCACAGATACGCAGTATTTT. Protein sequence: CASSSTGGRTDTQYF. The chain combines TRBV7-9 with TRBJ2-3; D may be TRBD1 (6 bases). This CDR3 contains 15 residues. Trimming shortened V by 4 bases and J by 1 base, and 12 bases separated the two germline ends. CDR1 is SEHNR and CDR2 is FQNEAQ in the germline V gene (reference sequence). Based on the CDR3 plus reference TRBV7-9 and TRBJ2-3, the full variable domain is DTGVSQNPRHKITKRGQNVTFRCDPISEHNRLYWYRQTLGQGPEFLTYFQNEAQLEKSRLLSDRFSAERPKGSFSTLEIQRTEQGDSAMYLCASSSTGGRTDTQYFGPGTRLTVL.

The chain recombines TRBV9 with TRBJ2-2; TRBD2 agrees at 10 bases. V was pared by 3 bases and J by 2 bases, with 7 bases of the junction left unmatched. CDR3 length equals 17 residues. Germline values: CDR1 SGDLS, CDR2 YYNGEE. The CDR3 DNA sequence: TGTGCCAGCAGCGCCAGAAGACTAGCGGGTAACACCGGGGAGCTGTTTTTT. Protein: CASSARRLAGNTGELFF.